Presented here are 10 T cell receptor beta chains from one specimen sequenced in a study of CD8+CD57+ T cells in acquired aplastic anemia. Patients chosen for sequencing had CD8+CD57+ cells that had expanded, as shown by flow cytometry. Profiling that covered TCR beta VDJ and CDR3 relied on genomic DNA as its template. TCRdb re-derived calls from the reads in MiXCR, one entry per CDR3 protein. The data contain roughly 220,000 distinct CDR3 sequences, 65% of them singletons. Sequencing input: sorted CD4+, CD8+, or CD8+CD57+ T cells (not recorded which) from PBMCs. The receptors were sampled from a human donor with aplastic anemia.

CDR3: CASIEGREGYTDTQYF. CDR3 nucleotide sequence: TGTGCCAGCATAGAAGGGCGGGAGGGATACACAGATACGCAGTATTTT. This chain connects TRBV2 to TRBJ2-3, with 9 bases aligning to TRBD2. The CDR3 sequence is 16 residues long. Germline-derived CDR1 and CDR2 are SNHLY and FYNNEI. Trimming cost V 7 bases and J 2 bases; bases outside gene matches: 10.

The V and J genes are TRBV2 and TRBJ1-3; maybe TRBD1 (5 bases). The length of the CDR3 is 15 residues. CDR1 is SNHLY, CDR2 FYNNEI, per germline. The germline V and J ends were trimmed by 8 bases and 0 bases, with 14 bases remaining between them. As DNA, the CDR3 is TGTGCCAGCCCCGGCAGGGAAAGCTCTGGAAACACCATATATTTT. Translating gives CASPGRESSGNTIYF. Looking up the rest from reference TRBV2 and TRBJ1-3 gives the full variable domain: EPEVTQTPSHQVTQMGQEVILRCVPISNHLYFYWYRQILGQKVEFLVSFYNNEISEKSEIFDDQFSVERPDGSNFTLKIRSTKLEDSAMYFCASPGRESSGNTIYFGEGSWLTVV.

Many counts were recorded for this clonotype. CDR3 DNA: TGTGCCAGCAGCGAAGGATGGGCAGACGGTACCTATGGCTACACCTTC. This sequence encodes CASSEGWADGTYGYTF. The rearrangement links TRBV7-9 to TRBJ1-2; D remains unclear. The CDR3 runs to 16 residues. Germline V gene sequence: CDR1 SEHNR, CDR2 FQNEAQ (reference sequence). V dropped 5 bases and J dropped 4 bases, with 20 bases sitting between them.

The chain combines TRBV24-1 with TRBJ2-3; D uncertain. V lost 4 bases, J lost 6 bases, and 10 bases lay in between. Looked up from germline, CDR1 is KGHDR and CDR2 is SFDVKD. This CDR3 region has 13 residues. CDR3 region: CATSDGHGDTQYF. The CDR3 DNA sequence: TGTGCCACCAGTGACGGGCACGGGGATACGCAGTATTTT.

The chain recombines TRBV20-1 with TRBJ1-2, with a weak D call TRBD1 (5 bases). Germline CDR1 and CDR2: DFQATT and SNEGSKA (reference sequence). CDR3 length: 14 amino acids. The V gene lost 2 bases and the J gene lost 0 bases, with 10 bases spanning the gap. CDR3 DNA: TGCAGTGCTAGACCAGGGACGGCTAACTATGGCTACACCTTC. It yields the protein CSARPGTANYGYTF.

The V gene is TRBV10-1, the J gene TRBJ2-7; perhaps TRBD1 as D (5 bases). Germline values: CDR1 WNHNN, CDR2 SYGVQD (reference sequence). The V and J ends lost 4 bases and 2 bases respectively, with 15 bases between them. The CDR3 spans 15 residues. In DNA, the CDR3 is TGCGCCAGCAGTGGTTCGGGCAGGGCGACCTACGAGCAGTACTTC. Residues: CASSGSGRATYEQYF.

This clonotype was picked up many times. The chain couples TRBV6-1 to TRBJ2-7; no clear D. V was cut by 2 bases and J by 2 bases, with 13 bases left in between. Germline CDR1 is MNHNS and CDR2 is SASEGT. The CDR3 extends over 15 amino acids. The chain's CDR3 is CASSETQDGPYEQYF. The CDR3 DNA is TGTGCCAGCAGTGAAACGCAAGACGGACCCTACGAGCAGTACTTC.

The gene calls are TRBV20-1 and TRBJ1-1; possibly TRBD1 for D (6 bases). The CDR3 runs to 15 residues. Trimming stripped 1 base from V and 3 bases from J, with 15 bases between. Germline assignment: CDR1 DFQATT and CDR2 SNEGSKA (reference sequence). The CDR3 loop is CSARGQGLGYTEAFF. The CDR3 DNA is TGCAGTGCTAGAGGTCAGGGGCTTGGGTACACTGAAGCTTTCTTT.

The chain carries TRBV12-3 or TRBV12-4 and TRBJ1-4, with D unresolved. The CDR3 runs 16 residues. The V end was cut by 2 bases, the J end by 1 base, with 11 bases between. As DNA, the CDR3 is TGTGCCAGCAGTTTATATACAACTCGAACTAATGAAAAACTGTTTTTT. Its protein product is CASSLYTTRTNEKLFF.

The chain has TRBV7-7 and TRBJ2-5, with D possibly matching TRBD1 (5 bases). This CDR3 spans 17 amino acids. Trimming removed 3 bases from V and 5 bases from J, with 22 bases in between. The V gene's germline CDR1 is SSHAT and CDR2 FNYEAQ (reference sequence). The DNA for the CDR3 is TGTGCCAGCAGCTTCGGGTTGAACACCGGCAAGGGGGAGACCCAGTACTTC. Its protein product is CASSFGLNTGKGETQYF.